This T cell receptor (beta chain) was identified in a study of T cells in Graves' hyperthyroidism and ophthalmopathy. Findings of the study overall: Among clonotypes expanded in thyroid above 0.001, most were also found in blood.

Patients aged 18 to 65 with hyperthyroidism were newly diagnosed, with duration under 2 months. Exclusion of a patient resulted from uncontrolled infection, other autoimmune disease, pregnancy or lactation. The diagnoses drew upon clinical symptoms, serum thyroxine and TRAb, thyroid ultrasound and orbital computed tomography. The CDR3 regions of TCR beta were amplified from RNA transcripts. Carried out on the TCR CDR3, a first-round RT-PCR used the HTBI primer set. TCRdb re-analysed the multiplex PCR reads in MiXCR, keeping a single row per CDR3 protein. Of some 510,000 distinct CDR3 sequences detected, just over 45% appear once; the ten largest clones hold nearly 8.5%. This clonotype appeared many times. Its antigen is unidentified. V was pared by 3 bases and J by 8 bases, with 14 bases between. Germline V gene data show CDR1 as SQVTM and CDR2 as ANQGSEA. The CDR3 has 14 amino acids.

The clonotype was recovered from a woman aged 18-29 years with Graves' hyperthyroidism. The specimen was peripheral blood or thyroid tissue (not recorded which). The chain uses TRBV29-1 and TRBJ1-6; no reliable D call. The CDR3 region has the DNA TGCAGCGTTGACCTTTCGTGGCGATATTCACCCCTCCACTTT. This sequence encodes CSVDLSWRYSPLHF.